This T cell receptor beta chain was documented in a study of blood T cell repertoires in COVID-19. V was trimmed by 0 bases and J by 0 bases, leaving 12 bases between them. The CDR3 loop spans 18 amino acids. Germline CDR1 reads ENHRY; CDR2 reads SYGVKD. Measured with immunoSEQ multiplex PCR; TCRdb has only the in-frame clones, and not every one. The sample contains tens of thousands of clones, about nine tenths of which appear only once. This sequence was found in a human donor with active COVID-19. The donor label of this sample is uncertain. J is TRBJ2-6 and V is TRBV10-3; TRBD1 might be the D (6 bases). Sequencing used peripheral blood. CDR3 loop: CAISESLTGFSGANVLTF. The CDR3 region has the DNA TGTGCCATCAGTGAGTCCTTAACAGGGTTCTCTGGGGCCAACGTCCTGACTTTC.